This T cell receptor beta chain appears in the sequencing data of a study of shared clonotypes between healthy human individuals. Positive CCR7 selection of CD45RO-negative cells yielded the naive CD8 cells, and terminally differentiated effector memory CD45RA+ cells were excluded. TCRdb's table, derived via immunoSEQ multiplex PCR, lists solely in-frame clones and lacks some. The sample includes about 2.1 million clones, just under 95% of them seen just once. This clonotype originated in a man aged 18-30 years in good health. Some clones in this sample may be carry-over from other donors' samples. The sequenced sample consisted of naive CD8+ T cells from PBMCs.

This chain's CDR3 is CASRQKGNEQFF. Here the CDR3 DNA reads TGCGCCAGCAGACAGAAGGGCAATGAGCAGTTCTTC. V is TRBV5-1 and J is TRBJ2-1; no firm D call. The CDR3 length is 12 residues. Trimming left V 5 bases short and J 6 bases short, with 9 bases between. Germline CDR1 reads SGHRS; CDR2 reads YFSETQ.